This T cell receptor beta chain was documented in a study of T and B cells in COVID-19 patients. Turning to the study itself: COVID-19 patients gave peripheral blood either during active infection or after recovery. Active-infection patients were older, median roughly 62 years, than recovered patients, median approximately 35 years. Notes on the study in general: Blood from mildly ill patients while symptomatic, and early samples from severe cases, were scarce.

For this clonotype: Its antigen is not known.

TRB rearrangements were amplified by multiplex PCR with BIOMED2 TRB-A/B primers. MiXCR was run by TCRdb on the multiplex PCR reads, yielding one entry per CDR3 protein. This sample has approximately 8,000 distinct CDR3 sequences, with 40% to 45% found just once. From blood, about 220-500 ng of genomic DNA served as TRB template. Trimming left V 0 bases short and J 7 bases short, with 8 bases between. Germline V gene sequence: CDR1 SGHDT, CDR2 YYEEEE. CDR3 size: 14 residues. This sequence was found in a human donor who had recovered from COVID-19. The chain couples TRBV5-6 to TRBJ1-6; D gene unclear. Sequencing used blood. Written as DNA, the CDR3 is TGTGCCAGCAGCTTGGAGAGGCACAATTCACCCCTCCACTTT. It yields the protein CASSLERHNSPLHF.